A selection of T cell receptor beta chains follows, all from one sample in a study of blood T cell repertoires in COVID-19. Sequenced by immunoSEQ multiplex PCR; TCRdb stores in-frame clones only, minus some. The repertoire has 310,000 or so clones, 70% to 90% of them found once; the top ten carry 5.5% to 7%. The specimen was PBMCs or T cells enriched from blood (not recorded which). Receptors were obtained from a woman between 35 and 50 years old who had recovered from COVID-19. CDR3s include the opening cysteine and the closing phenylalanine or tryptophan. Each record gives: V gene, J gene, D gene, clone size, CDR3 DNA, CDR3 protein. The D gene is left open where the match is weak. Size tells how often a clone was seen (once, few, many) or the class of an expanded clone, and some rows leave it out.

TRBV5-1	TRBJ1-2	NA	NA	TGCGCCAGCAGCTTGGGAGCCGCTAACTATGGCTACACCTTC	CASSLGAANYGYTF
TRBV25-1	TRBJ2-5	TRBD1	NA	TGTGCCAGCTCTCCCAAACAGGGGACCCAAGAGACCCAGTACTTC	CASSPKQGTQETQYF
TRBV3-1/TRBV3-2	TRBJ1-4	NA	NA	TGTGCCAGCAGCCAAGGTACCCCCGAGCGCGCTAATGAAAAACTGTTTTTT	CASSQGTPERANEKLFF
TRBV28	TRBJ2-5	TRBD1	NA	TGTGCCAGCAGTACCTCGGACAGGGACCCTCAAGAGACCCAGTACTTC	CASSTSDRDPQETQYF
TRBV3-1/TRBV3-2	TRBJ2-2	TRBD2	NA	TGTGCCAGCAGCCTATCTAGCGGGAGAACCGGGGAGCTGTTTTTT	CASSLSSGRTGELFF
TRBV11-3	TRBJ1-5	TRBD1	once	TGTGCCACCAGGACAGGGGGCGGCCAGCCCCAGCATTTT	CATRTGGGQPQHF
TRBV18	TRBJ2-5	NA	NA	TGTGCCAGCTCACCTCAGGGAATTGGAGAGACCCAGTACTTC	CASSPQGIGETQYF
TRBV5-4	TRBJ2-7	TRBD2	once	TGTGCCAGCAGCTTTAGCGGGGGACCCTACGAGCAGTACTTC	CASSFSGGPYEQYF
TRBV4-1	TRBJ2-7	NA	NA	TGCGCCAGCAGCCAAGCCACAGGGTCCTACGAGCAGTACTTC	CASSQATGSYEQYF
TRBV5-4	TRBJ2-5	TRBD2	NA	TGTGCCAGCAGCGCGCCGGGACTAGCGGGGATAGAGACCCAGTACTTC	CASSAPGLAGIETQYF
TRBV28	TRBJ1-2	NA	NA	TGTGCCAGCAGGGCAGCACAGGCAGCTGGCTACACCTTC	CASRAAQAAGYTF
TRBV6-2/TRBV6-3	TRBJ2-4	TRBD1	NA	TGTGCCAGCAGTAACCCCCTACTCCAGGACAGGGGCCCTCTAAAAAACATTCAGTACTTC	CASSNPLLQDRGPLKNIQYF
TRBV9	TRBJ2-3	NA	NA	TGTGCCAGCGGAGCGGGCGGCATCACAGATACGCAGTATTTT	CASGAGGITDTQYF
TRBV7-3	TRBJ2-5	NA	NA	TGTGCCAGCAGCCCCGGGGGGCTGGCAGAGACCCAGTACTTC	CASSPGGLAETQYF
TRBV28	TRBJ2-1	TRBD1	NA	TGTGCCAGCAGTTTATCTGGACAGGGGAATGGTGGTGAGCAGTTCTTC	CASSLSGQGNGGEQFF
TRBV9	TRBJ1-3	NA	NA	TGTGCCAGCAGCGTAGACGCCAGAACTGGAAACACCATATATTTT	CASSVDARTGNTIYF
TRBV30	TRBJ2-3	TRBD1	NA	TGTGCCTGGAGCACTACAGGGGGTGCAGATACGCAGTATTTT	CAWSTTGGADTQYF
TRBV4-1	TRBJ2-1	NA	NA	TGCGCCAGCGGGGGGTCTAGGGGAACCTACAATGAGCAGTTCTTC	CASGGSRGTYNEQFF
TRBV28	TRBJ1-2	NA	NA	TGTGCCAGCAGTTTATCCGCACAGATCTTCTATGGCTACACCTTC	CASSLSAQIFYGYTF
TRBV28	TRBJ1-2	NA	NA	TGTGCCAGCAGTTTAAACGGGGAAAACTATGGCTACACCTTC	CASSLNGENYGYTF
TRBV5-1	TRBJ1-1	NA	NA	TGCGCCAGCAGCTGGACGAGAAGCACTTCGGGAACTGAAGCTTTCTTT	CASSWTRSTSGTEAFF
TRBV4-1	TRBJ2-7	TRBD2	NA	TGCGCCAGCAGCCAAGAACCTAGCGGGAGGGGCCACGAGCAGTACTTC	CASSQEPSGRGHEQYF
TRBV7-2	TRBJ2-7	TRBD2	once	TGTGCCAGCAGCTTCCCGGGAGGGCGTGAGCAGTACTTC	CASSFPGGREQYF
TRBV28	TRBJ1-2	NA	NA	TGTGCCAGCAGGAGGACAGTGGGTGGCTACACCTTC	CASRRTVGGYTF
TRBV18	TRBJ1-4	NA	NA	TGTGCCAGCTCACCAGGCCATGAAAAACTGTTTTTT	CASSPGHEKLFF
TRBV18	TRBJ1-2	TRBD1	NA	TGTGCCAGCTCATCAATTTCCGGGACAGGGGTTGGCTACACCTTC	CASSSISGTGVGYTF
TRBV5-4	TRBJ2-1	NA	NA	TGTGCCAGCAGCTTGGGAGGAGGGAGAAGTCGTAGGAATGAGCAGTTCTTC	CASSLGGGRSRRNEQFF
TRBV15	TRBJ1-4	NA	NA	TGTGCCACCAGCAGAGGCAGTTTCGAAAAACTGTTTTTT	CATSRGSFEKLFF
TRBV3-1/TRBV3-2	TRBJ2-1	TRBD2	NA	TGTGCCAGCAGCCCTCCGGGACTAGCGGGGAATGAGCAGTTCTTC	CASSPPGLAGNEQFF
TRBV4-2	TRBJ2-4	NA	NA	TGTGCCAGCAGCCAAGATATCGAAAACATTCAGTACTTC	CASSQDIENIQYF
TRBV12-3/TRBV12-4	TRBJ2-5	NA	NA	TGTGCCAGCAGCCCGGACGGGAAAGAGACCCAGTACTTC	CASSPDGKETQYF
TRBV6-5	TRBJ1-2	TRBD1	NA	TGTGCCAGCAGACAGGGGAAGGAGTATGGCTACACCTTC	CASRQGKEYGYTF
TRBV28	TRBJ2-7	TRBD2	NA	TGTGCCAGCAGTCTAGGCGGGAGCTTAGGCGCCTACGAGCAGTACTTC	CASSLGGSLGAYEQYF
TRBV6-5	TRBJ2-1	TRBD1	NA	TGTGCCAGCAGAAAGACAGGGAGCAATGAGCAGTTCTTC	CASRKTGSNEQFF
TRBV5-1	TRBJ2-3	NA	once	TGCGCCAGCAGAGGGGTAGGGGTATTTTCAGATACGCAGTATTTT	CASRGVGVFSDTQYF
TRBV28	TRBJ2-1	TRBD1	NA	TGTGCCAGTCCCCCCGGGACAGGGGCCCTTAATGAGCAGTTCTTC	CASPPGTGALNEQFF
TRBV3-1/TRBV3-2	TRBJ1-4	TRBD1	NA	TGTGCCAGCAGCCCCCGCGGACAGGGTGAAAAACTGTTTTTT	CASSPRGQGEKLFF
TRBV4-1	TRBJ2-7	TRBD1	few	TGCGCCAGCAGCCAAGAGCCACTGACAGGGCCATCCTACGAGCAGTACTTC	CASSQEPLTGPSYEQYF
TRBV28	TRBJ2-2	NA	few	TGTGCCAGCAGTTTCAGCGGTAATTACACCGGGGAGCTGTTTTTT	CASSFSGNYTGELFF
TRBV29-1	TRBJ2-1	NA	NA	TGCAGCGTTGAAGATCGCAGGGTCAATGAGCAGTTCTTC	CSVEDRRVNEQFF
TRBV7-9	TRBJ2-3	NA	NA	TGTGCCAGCCGGGGGATCTCTTTGACCACAGATACGCAGTATTTT	CASRGISLTTDTQYF
TRBV4-3	TRBJ2-5	NA	few	TGCGCCAGCAGCCAAGATATAGTATCAGAGACCCAGTACTTC	CASSQDIVSETQYF
TRBV21-1	TRBJ2-7	NA	NA	TGTGCCAGCAGCAAAACGGCAGGGGGAGACCACGAGCAGTACTTC	CASSKTAGGDHEQYF
TRBV11-2	TRBJ2-1	TRBD2	NA	TGTGCCAGCAGCCGGCCGGGGACTAGCGGACTCAATGAGCAGTTCTTC	CASSRPGTSGLNEQFF
TRBV30	TRBJ2-7	NA	NA	TGTGCCTGGAGTGTACTATACGAGCAGTACTTC	CAWSVLYEQYF
TRBV7-2	TRBJ1-4	TRBD1	NA	TGTGCCAGCAGCACAGGGGGCGACGATGAAAAACTGTTTTTT	CASSTGGDDEKLFF
TRBV18	TRBJ2-7	NA	NA	TGTGCCAGCTCACCGGAGGGTGACGGCGAGCAGTACTTC	CASSPEGDGEQYF
TRBV2	TRBJ2-2	NA	once	TGTGCCAACAGCGTCGAGACCGGGGAGCTGTTTTTT	CANSVETGELFF